This TCR beta chain was recorded in a study of shared clonotypes between healthy human individuals. On this clone itself: Its antigen is undetermined.

Within Nashville, Tennessee resided all donors, each a Caucasian adult. After removal of 9 bases from V and 2 bases from J, the junction contained 4 bases not matched to a gene. The germline V gene has CDR1 MGHDK and CDR2 SYGVNS. The length of the CDR3 is 13 residues. Regarding the study as a whole: Several donors had 4% to 6.5% of their naive CD4 clonotypes in common.

Original analysis: Filtering was not the same, since immunoSEQ gave junction-only sequences without quality scores. Clones were sequenced by immunoSEQ multiplex PCR, and TCRdb holds only the in-frame ones, with some missing. V, J and clone size were drawn from that table, and D and trimming were deduced from the DNA. The sample yields about 2.3 million clones, about nine tenths seen once. This sequence joins TRBV25-1 and TRBJ2-1; TRBD2 matches 7 bases. The TCR comes from a man in his late teens or twenties in good health. Some clones in this sample may be carry-over from other donors' samples. Sequences were obtained from naive CD4+ T cells from PBMCs. Subset given: CD45RA+ positively selected. The CDR3 region is CARELATYNEQFF. CDR3 nucleotides: TGTGCCAGAGAACTAGCGACCTACAATGAGCAGTTCTTC.